The sequence of this T cell receptor (beta chain) was determined in a study of shared clonotypes between healthy human individuals. Germline-derived CDR1 and CDR2 are MGHRA and YSYEKL. The V end lost 4 bases, the J end lost 1 base, and 5 bases lay between the germline ends. The CDR3 totals 13 residues. The table came from immunoSEQ multiplex PCR; TCRdb's copy has only in-frame clones and leaves some out. The sample lists 1,400,000 or so clones, 98% seen once, with approximately 0.38% in the top ten. Notes on this clone: This sample also contains other DNA sequences that code for the same CDR3.

This receptor was taken from a man aged 25-40 years in good health. The sequenced material came from naive CD4+ T cells sorted from blood. Documented subset: CD45RA+ positively selected. The chain carries TRBV4-1 and TRBJ1-5; no definite D call. The CDR3, as DNA: TGCGCCAGCAGCCTACTGAGCAATCAGCCCCAGCATTTT. This gives the protein CASSLLSNQPQHF.